Given below is one T cell receptor beta chain in context. TCRdb called the RT-PCR reads again in MiXCR, with one record for every CDR3 protein. In the table there are about 170,000 distinct CDR3 sequences, about 12% of which are singletons. The data were taken from a study of response to subunit inactivated influenza vaccine. With V trimmed by 5 bases and J by 0 bases, 7 bases remained unmatched. This CDR3 has 16 residues. Germline CDR1 SGHVS, CDR2 FNYEAQ. The same sample was also used in a study of T cells expressing NK-cell markers. According to that study: Beta-chain TCR cDNA was generated via 5'RACE template switching with UMIs. Sorted CD3+CD56+NKG2C+, CD3+CD56+NKG2C- and CD3+CD56-NKG2C+ T cells provided the TCR beta repertoires. Out of eight donors sequenced, seven tested HCMV-seropositive and the remaining one seronegative. Among CD8+ T cells from six donors, dominant NKG2C+ clonotypes accounted for about 1.0-7.0%. Similarly, these clonotypes led the CD3+CD56-NKG2C+ fraction as well in four donors.

Here the sequenced sample was CD8+ T cells sorted from PBMCs, taken 11 to 12 days after vaccination. The chain is built from TRBV7-6 and TRBJ2-3; 8 nucleotides agree with TRBD1. The sequence was collected from a man aged 50 or older who received an inactivated influenza vaccine. The chain's CDR3 is CASSLGTGPSTDTQYF. In nucleotides, the CDR3 is TGTGCCAGCAGCCTGGGGACAGGACCTAGCACAGATACGCAGTATTTT.